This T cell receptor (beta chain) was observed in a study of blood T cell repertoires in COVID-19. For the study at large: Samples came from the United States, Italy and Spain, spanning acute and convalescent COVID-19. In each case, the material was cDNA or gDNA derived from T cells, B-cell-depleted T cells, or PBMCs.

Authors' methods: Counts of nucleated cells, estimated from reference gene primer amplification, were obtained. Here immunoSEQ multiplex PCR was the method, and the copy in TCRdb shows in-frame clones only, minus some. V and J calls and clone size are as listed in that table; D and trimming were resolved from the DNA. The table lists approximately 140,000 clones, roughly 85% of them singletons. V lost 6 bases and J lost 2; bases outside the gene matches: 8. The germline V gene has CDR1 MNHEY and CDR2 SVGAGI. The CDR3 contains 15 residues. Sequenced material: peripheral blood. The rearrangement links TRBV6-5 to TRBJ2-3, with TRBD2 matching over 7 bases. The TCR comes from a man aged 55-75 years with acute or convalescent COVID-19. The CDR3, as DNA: TGTGCCAGCAGCCTTCGGGACTACACCACAGATACGCAGTATTTT. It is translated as CASSLRDYTTDTQYF.